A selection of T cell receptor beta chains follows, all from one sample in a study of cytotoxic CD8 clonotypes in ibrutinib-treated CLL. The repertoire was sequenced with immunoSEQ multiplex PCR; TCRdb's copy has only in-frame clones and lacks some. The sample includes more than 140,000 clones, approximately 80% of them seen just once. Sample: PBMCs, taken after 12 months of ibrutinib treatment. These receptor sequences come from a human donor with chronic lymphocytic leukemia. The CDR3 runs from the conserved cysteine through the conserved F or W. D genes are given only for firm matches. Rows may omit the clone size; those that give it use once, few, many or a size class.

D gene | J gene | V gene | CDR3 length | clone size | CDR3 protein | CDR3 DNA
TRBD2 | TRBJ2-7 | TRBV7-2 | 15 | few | CASSLGLAGAYEQYF | TGTGCCAGCAGCCTAGGACTAGCGGGGGCCTACGAGCAGTACTTC
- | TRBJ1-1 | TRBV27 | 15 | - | CASSPRGGILGEAFF | TGTGCCAGCAGTCCCCGTGGGGGTATCCTAGGTGAAGCTTTCTTT
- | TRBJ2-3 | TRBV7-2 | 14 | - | CASSFTRYTDTQYF | TGTGCCAGCAGCTTCACTCGATACACAGATACGCAGTATTTT
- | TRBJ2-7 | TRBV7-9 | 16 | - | CASSLPFGTSDYEQYF | TGTGCCAGCAGCTTACCATTTGGGACGTCCGACTACGAGCAGTACTTC
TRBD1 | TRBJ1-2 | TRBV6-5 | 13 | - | CASYKAQGAGYTF | TGTGCCAGCTACAAGGCGCAGGGGGCTGGCTACACCTTC
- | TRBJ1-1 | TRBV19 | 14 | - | CASNRGNRDTEAFF | TGTGCCAGTAACCGGGGGAACAGGGACACTGAAGCTTTCTTT
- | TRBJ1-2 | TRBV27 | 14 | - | CASSLSGRAYGYTF | TGTGCCAGCAGTTTATCCGGCAGGGCCTATGGCTACACCTTC
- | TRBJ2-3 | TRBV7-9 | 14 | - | CASSITESTDTQYF | TGTGCCAGCAGCATCACAGAATCCACAGATACGCAGTATTTT
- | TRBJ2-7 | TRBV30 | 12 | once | CAWSVSGYEQYF | TGTGCCTGGAGTGTAAGTGGCTACGAGCAGTACTTC
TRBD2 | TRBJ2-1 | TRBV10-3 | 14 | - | CAISELAVNNEQFF | TGTGCCATCAGTGAACTAGCGGTCAACAATGAGCAGTTCTTC
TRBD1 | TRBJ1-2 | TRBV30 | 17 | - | CAWRSGTGASKYYGYTF | TGTGCCTGGAGGTCCGGGACAGGGGCATCTAAGTACTATGGCTACACCTTC
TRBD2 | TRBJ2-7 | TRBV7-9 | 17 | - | CASSLPTRLAGYYEQYF | TGTGCCAGCAGCTTACCGACTCGACTAGCGGGATACTACGAGCAGTACTTC
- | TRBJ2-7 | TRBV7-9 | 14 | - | CASSLWGETYEQYF | TGTGCCAGCAGCTTATGGGGTGAGACCTACGAGCAGTACTTC
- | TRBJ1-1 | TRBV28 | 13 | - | CASSPIGGTEAFF | TGTGCCAGCAGCCCCATAGGGGGGACTGAAGCTTTCTTT
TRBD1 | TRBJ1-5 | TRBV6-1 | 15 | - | CASSDRTGGHQPQHF | TGTGCCAGCAGCGACCGTACAGGGGGCCATCAGCCCCAGCATTTT
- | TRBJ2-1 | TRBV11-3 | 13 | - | CASSTPPHNEQFF | TGTGCCAGCAGCACACCACCGCACAATGAGCAGTTCTTC
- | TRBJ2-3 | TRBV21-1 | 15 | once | CATSDSGNSTDTQYF | TGTGCCACCAGCGACAGTGGCAATAGCACAGATACGCAGTATTTT
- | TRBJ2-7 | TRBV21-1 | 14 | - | CASSKARGPYEQYF | TGTGCCAGCAGCAAAGCCAGGGGGCCCTACGAGCAGTACTTC
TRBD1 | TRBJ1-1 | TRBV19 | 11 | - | CATLDRAEAFF | TGTGCCACCCTAGACAGGGCTGAAGCTTTCTTT
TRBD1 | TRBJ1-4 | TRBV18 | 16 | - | CASSPGRQGGNEKLFF | TGTGCCAGCTCGCCCGGCCGACAGGGGGGAAATGAAAAACTGTTTTTT
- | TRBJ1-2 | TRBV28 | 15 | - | CASSPGGVGDYGYTF | TGTGCCAGCAGTCCTGGGGGGGTAGGCGACTATGGCTACACCTTC
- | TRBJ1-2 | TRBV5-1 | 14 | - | CASSSVSRREGYTF | TGCGCCAGCAGCTCGGTCTCGAGGAGAGAAGGCTACACCTTC
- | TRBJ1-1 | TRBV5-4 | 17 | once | CASSNGGGGFPEAEAFF | TGTGCCAGCAGCAATGGAGGGGGGGGATTCCCGGAGGCTGAAGCTTTCTTT
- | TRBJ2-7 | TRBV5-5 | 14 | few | CASSFRDKSYEQYF | TGTGCCAGCAGCTTTCGGGACAAATCCTACGAGCAGTACTTC
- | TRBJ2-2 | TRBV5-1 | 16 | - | CASSLQGQGNTGELFF | TGCGCCAGCAGCTTGCAGGGGCAAGGAAACACCGGGGAGCTGTTTTTT
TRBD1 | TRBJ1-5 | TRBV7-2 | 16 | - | CASSLGQGPSNQPQHF | TGTGCCAGCAGCTTAGGACAGGGCCCCAGCAATCAGCCCCAGCATTTT
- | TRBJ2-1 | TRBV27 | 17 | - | CASSLRLGGSSYNEQFF | TGTGCCAGCAGTTTACGCCTAGGGGGGAGCTCCTACAATGAGCAGTTCTTC
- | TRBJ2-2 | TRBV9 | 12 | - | CASEPGIGELFF | TGTGCCAGCGAGCCAGGGATCGGGGAGCTGTTTTTT
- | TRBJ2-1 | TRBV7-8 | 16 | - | CASSLGTRIRGDEQFF | TGTGCCAGCAGCTTAGGCACTCGGATTCGGGGCGATGAGCAGTTCTTC
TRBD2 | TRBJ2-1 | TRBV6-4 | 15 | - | CASSGLAGEYNEQFF | TGTGCCAGCAGTGGACTAGCGGGAGAATACAATGAGCAGTTCTTC
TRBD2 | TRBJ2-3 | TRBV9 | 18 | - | CASSVEPGLAGGTDTQYF | TGTGCCAGCAGCGTAGAACCGGGACTAGCGGGGGGCACAGATACGCAGTATTTT
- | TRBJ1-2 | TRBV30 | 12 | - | CAWDGTGGGYTF | TGTGCCTGGGATGGGACGGGGGGTGGCTACACCTTC
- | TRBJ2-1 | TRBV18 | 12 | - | CASSPVYSEQFF | TGTGCCAGCTCACCGGTCTACAGTGAGCAGTTCTTC
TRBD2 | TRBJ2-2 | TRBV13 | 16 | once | CASSLEREGPEGELFF | TGTGCCAGCAGCTTAGAACGGGAGGGCCCAGAAGGGGAGCTGTTTTTT
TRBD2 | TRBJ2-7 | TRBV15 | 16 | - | CATSRDAGLAYDEQYF | TGTGCCACCAGCAGAGATGCGGGACTAGCTTATGACGAGCAGTACTTC
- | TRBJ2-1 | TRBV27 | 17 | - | CASSLYYTSVSYNEQFF | TGTGCCAGCAGTTTATACTATACGTCGGTCTCCTACAATGAGCAGTTCTTC
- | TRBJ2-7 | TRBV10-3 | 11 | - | CATVGNYEQYF | TGTGCCACCGTAGGTAACTACGAGCAGTACTTC
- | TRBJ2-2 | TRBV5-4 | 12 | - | CATWGVTGELFF | TGTGCCACCTGGGGGGTTACCGGGGAGCTGTTTTTT
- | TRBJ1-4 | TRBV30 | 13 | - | CAWMDATNEKLFF | TGTGCCTGGATGGATGCAACTAATGAAAAACTGTTTTTT
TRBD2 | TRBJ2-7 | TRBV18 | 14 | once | CASSPGGGSYEQYF | TGTGCCAGCTCACCCGGCGGGGGCTCCTACGAGCAGTACTTC
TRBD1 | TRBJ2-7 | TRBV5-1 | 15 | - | CASRLTSGQGGEQYF | TGCGCCAGCAGGCTAACATCGGGACAGGGCGGCGAGCAGTACTTC
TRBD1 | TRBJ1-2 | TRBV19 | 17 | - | CASSTRGGNERRRGYTF | TGTGCCAGTAGTACCAGGGGGGGAAATGAAAGGCGTCGTGGCTACACCTTC
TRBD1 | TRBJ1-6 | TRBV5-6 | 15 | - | CASSPGTGGFSPLHF | TGTGCCAGCAGCCCCGGGACAGGGGGTTTTTCACCCCTCCACTTT
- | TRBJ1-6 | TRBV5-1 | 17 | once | CASSQGHVGQNNSPLHF | TGCGCCAGCAGCCAGGGACACGTGGGGCAAAATAATTCACCCCTCCACTTT
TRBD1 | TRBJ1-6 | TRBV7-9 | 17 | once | CASSSRTGGSYNSPLHF | TGTGCCAGCAGCTCACGGACAGGGGGCTCCTATAATTCACCCCTCCACTTT
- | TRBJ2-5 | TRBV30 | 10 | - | CAWSLETQYF | TGTGCCTGGTCTTTAGAGACCCAGTACTTC
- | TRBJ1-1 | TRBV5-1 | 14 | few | CASSFAGKVTEAFF | TGCGCCAGCAGCTTCGCAGGGAAGGTCACTGAAGCTTTCTTT